A selection of T cell receptor beta chains follows, all from one sample in a study of T cell repertoires in cytomegalovirus infection. Via MiXCR, TCRdb re-called the reads, giving one row per CDR3 protein. Of approximately 910,000 distinct CDR3 sequences listed, around 32% are singletons. Antigens of these TCRs are unknown. The material sequenced was cultured CD8+ T cells from PBMCs, taken from culture after CMV antigen stimulation. The receptors derive from a human donor in good health (CMV status not recorded). Some clones in this sample may be carry-over from other donors' samples. The CDR3 runs from the conserved cysteine through the conserved F or W. Each record gives: CDR3 protein, CDR3 DNA, clone size, V gene, J gene, D gene. D genes are given only for firm matches. Only part of the rows carry a size: once, few, many, or a class if the clone is expanded.

CASSSNPRQASVETQYF	TGTGCCAGCAGCTCTAACCCCCGACAGGCCTCGGTAGAGACCCAGTACTTC	few	TRBV2	TRBJ2-5	NA
CASSDLGLNGHEQYF	TGCGCCAGCAGTGACCTTGGACTAAATGGCCACGAGCAGTACTTC	few	TRBV10-1	TRBJ2-7	NA
CASSQWAGNPYNEQFF	TGTGCCAGCAGCCAATGGGCCGGGAACCCATACAATGAGCAGTTCTTC	NA	TRBV3-1	TRBJ2-1	NA
CATPIAGGHSYNEQFF	TGTGCCACACCAATCGCCGGGGGTCACTCCTACAATGAGCAGTTCTTC	NA	TRBV2	TRBJ2-1	NA
CASRNGQGANTDTQYF	TGTGCCAGCAGAAACGGACAGGGGGCCAACACAGATACGCAGTATTTT	NA	TRBV7-6	TRBJ2-3	TRBD1
CASSEVDGDIYSYEQYF	TGCGCCAGCAGTGAGGTGGACGGGGACATTTACTCCTACGAGCAGTACTTC	few	TRBV10-2	TRBJ2-7	NA
CASSATQDNQPQHF	TGTGCTAGCAGCGCGACACAAGACAATCAGCCCCAGCATTTT	few	TRBV7-7	TRBJ1-5	NA
CASSPRGRGAYETQYF	TGTGCCAGCAGCCCTAGGGGCCGGGGGGCGTATGAGACCCAGTACTTC	few	TRBV7-3	TRBJ2-5	NA
CASSMEVTDTQYF	TGTGCCAGCAGTATGGAGGTCACAGATACGCAGTATTTT	NA	TRBV6-5	TRBJ2-3	NA
CASSISWGQGFSGYTF	TGTGCCAGCAGTATAAGCTGGGGACAGGGGTTTAGTGGCTACACCTTC	NA	TRBV27	TRBJ1-2	TRBD1
CASSQVFGAYEQYF	TGCGCCAGCAGCCAAGTTTTTGGTGCCTACGAGCAGTACTTC	few	TRBV4-1	TRBJ2-7	NA
CASSLPPETQYF	TGTGCCAGCAGCTTACCCCCAGAGACCCAGTACTTC	few	TRBV7-9	TRBJ2-5	NA
CASSSGSPETQYF	TGTGCCAGCAGTTCAGGCAGTCCAGAGACCCAGTACTTC	few	TRBV6-5	TRBJ2-5	NA
CASSRLAGGRTDTQYF	TGTGCCAGCAGCAGACTAGCGGGGGGGCGCACAGATACGCAGTATTTT	NA	TRBV27	TRBJ2-3	TRBD2
CATSDGTRAGNIQYF	TGTGCCACCAGTGATGGGACTAGAGCGGGAAACATTCAGTACTTC	NA	TRBV24-1	TRBJ2-4	TRBD2
CASSTRLAGGTDTQYF	TGTGCCAGTAGTACCAGACTAGCGGGGGGCACAGATACGCAGTATTTT	many	TRBV6-2/TRBV6-3	TRBJ2-3	TRBD2
CASSQVTRVADEQFF	TGTGCCAGCAGCCAAGTCACGAGGGTGGCGGATGAGCAGTTCTTC	few	TRBV14	TRBJ2-1	NA
CASSSYGTPQLEQYF	TGTGCCAGCAGTTCATACGGGACCCCTCAACTCGAGCAGTACTTC	few	TRBV12-3/TRBV12-4	TRBJ2-7	NA
CASSSPGQGTGGYTF	TGTGCCAGCAGCTCGCCGGGACAGGGGACAGGGGGCTACACCTTC	NA	TRBV7-9	TRBJ1-2	TRBD1
CASSGDRGLAGETQYF	TGTGCCAGCAGTGGAGATAGAGGACTAGCGGGAGAGACCCAGTACTTC	NA	TRBV6-1	TRBJ2-5	TRBD2
CVSTLGVSGNTIYF	TGTGTCAGCACCCTAGGGGTTTCTGGAAACACCATATATTTT	NA	TRBV7-6	TRBJ1-3	NA
CASSYHPTLGVDTEAFF	TGTGCCAGCAGTTACCACCCCACCTTGGGGGTGGACACTGAAGCTTTCTTT	NA	TRBV6-6	TRBJ1-1	NA
CASSGGTVTLYEQYF	TGTGCCAGCAGCGGGGGGACCGTGACCCTCTACGAGCAGTACTTC	many	TRBV7-2	TRBJ2-7	NA
CASSSAGRIGETQYF	TGTGCCAGTAGTAGCGCAGGGAGAATCGGAGAGACCCAGTACTTC	few	TRBV19	TRBJ2-5	NA
CASSLGVYGEKLFF	TGTGCCAGCAGTTTAGGGGTGTACGGTGAAAAACTGTTTTTT	once	TRBV28	TRBJ1-4	NA
CASSTGLAGVQETQYF	TGTGCCAGCAGTACCGGACTAGCGGGGGTCCAAGAGACCCAGTACTTC	NA	TRBV6-5	TRBJ2-5	TRBD2
CASTPSWTATDTQYF	TGTGCCAGCACCCCGTCTTGGACAGCAACAGATACGCAGTATTTT	NA	TRBV6-2/TRBV6-3	TRBJ2-3	NA
CASSQALPQGEQYF	TGTGCCAGCAGCCAAGCCCTCCCCCAGGGCGAGCAGTACTTC	NA	TRBV4-2	TRBJ2-7	NA
CASSFITGRDNQTRSTDTQYF	TGTGCCAGCAGTTTTATAACAGGAAGGGACAATCAAACGAGGAGCACAGATACGCAGTATTTT	NA	TRBV12-3/TRBV12-4	TRBJ2-3	NA
CTTWGETGDTEAFF	TGCACGACGTGGGGGGAGACGGGTGACACTGAAGCTTTCTTT	NA	TRBV29-1	TRBJ1-1	NA
CASSMRLFDVRTQYF	TGTGCCAGTAGTATGAGACTCTTTGACGTGAGGACCCAGTACTTC	NA	TRBV19	TRBJ2-5	NA
CASSLAGQGLKELFF	TGTGCCAGCAGCTTAGCAGGACAGGGTTTGAAGGAGCTGTTTTTT	NA	TRBV7-6	TRBJ2-2	TRBD1
CASRPQGAGNTEAFF	TGTGCCAGCAGGCCACAGGGGGCGGGGAACACTGAAGCTTTCTTT	NA	TRBV6-5	TRBJ1-1	TRBD1
CASSATWTSGGTETQYF	TGTGCCAGCAGTGCAACGTGGACTAGCGGGGGGACGGAGACCCAGTACTTC	few	TRBV27	TRBJ2-5	TRBD2
CSARGPLTGIEAFF	TGCAGTGCTAGGGGACCCCTGACAGGTATCGAAGCTTTCTTT	NA	TRBV20-1	TRBJ1-1	NA
CASNKQGSGYEQYF	TGTGCCAGCAACAAACAGGGGAGCGGCTACGAGCAGTACTTC	NA	TRBV7-9	TRBJ2-7	TRBD1
CASSIALTGTEAFF	TGTGCCAGTAGTATTGCTCTAACGGGGACTGAAGCTTTCTTT	few	TRBV19	TRBJ1-1	NA
CASSLLPAGGAEAFF	TGTGCCAGCAGTTTATTGCCGGCAGGCGGCGCTGAAGCTTTCTTT	NA	TRBV27	TRBJ1-1	NA
CASSFRTGSYNEQFF	TGTGCCAGCAGTTTCCGGACAGGGTCTTACAATGAGCAGTTCTTC	many	TRBV6-1	TRBJ2-1	TRBD1
CASRGDSSGANVLTF	TGTGCCAGCAGGGGCGACAGCTCTGGGGCCAACGTCCTGACTTTC	few	TRBV12-3/TRBV12-4	TRBJ2-6	NA
CASSMIFLSPLHF	TGTGCCAGTAGTATGATCTTCCTGTCACCCCTCCACTTT	many	TRBV19	TRBJ1-6	NA
CASSSRESNQPQHF	TGTGCCAGCAGCTCCAGGGAGAGCAATCAGCCCCAGCATTTT	NA	TRBV13	TRBJ1-5	NA
CASSYDRVGVEQFF	TGTGCCAGCAGTTACGACAGGGTAGGCGTTGAGCAGTTCTTC	NA	TRBV6-8	TRBJ2-1	TRBD1
CATKGSGLTNTGELFF	TGTGCCACCAAGGGCTCGGGACTTACGAACACCGGGGAGCTGTTTTTT	NA	TRBV24-1	TRBJ2-2	NA
CASSLDREGTKNIQYF	TGTGCCAGCAGCCTAGACAGGGAGGGGACCAAAAACATTCAGTACTTC	NA	TRBV5-6	TRBJ2-4	NA
CASSWQGSYNEQFF	TGTGCCAGCAGCTGGCAGGGATCTTACAATGAGCAGTTCTTC	NA	TRBV27	TRBJ2-1	NA